These 23 T cell receptor beta chains were sequenced from one sample in a study of blood T cells in healthy people across ages. For the second PCR, which ran for roughly 6 to 12 cycles, a sample-barcoded 5' primer and a J-beta primer mix were used. TCRdb fed the 5' RACE reads into MiXCR, producing one record per CDR3 protein. The table lists around 650,000 distinct CDR3 sequences, around two fifths of them singletons. The sample comprised blood. The receptors derive from a man at least 80 years old in good health.

This clonotype was found many times. This rearrangement joins TRBV4-3 to TRBJ2-3, with 7 bases lining up with TRBD1. This CDR3 has 16 residues. From germline, CDR1 is LGHNA and CDR2 YSLEER. V lost 3 bases to trimming and J lost 2 bases; unmatched junction nucleotides: 8. The CDR3 sequence is CASSQETGDVTDTQYF. CDR3 coding DNA: TGCGCCAGCAGCCAGGAAACAGGGGACGTCACAGATACGCAGTATTTT.

V usage is TRBV19 and J usage is TRBJ2-1, with 12 bases that match TRBD2. CDR1 and CDR2 from the germline V gene are LNHDA and SQIVND (reference sequence). CDR3 length: 18 amino acids. V shed 3 bases and J 2 bases; nucleotides not matched to a gene: 8. The CDR3 protein is CASSMRLAGALAYNEQFF. In DNA, the CDR3 is TGTGCCAGTAGTATGAGACTAGCGGGAGCGTTGGCCTACAATGAGCAGTTCTTC.

This chain joins TRBV5-1 and TRBJ2-4, with D maybe TRBD2 (5 bases). Germline CDR1 reads SGHRS; CDR2 reads YFSETQ. CDR3 size: 14 residues. V was clipped by 0 bases and J by 5 bases, with 9 bases between them. The CDR3 DNA is TGCGCCAGCAGCTTGGGGGCGCGGGAAAACATTCAGTACTTC. Translated: CASSLGARENIQYF.

In this sample, this clonotype turned up a few times. This chain uses TRBV7-6 with TRBJ2-6; 7 bases map to TRBD1. In germline, CDR1 is SGHVS, CDR2 FNYEAQ. The CDR3 extends over 15 amino acids. J gave up 2 bases and V 5 bases, and 3 bases lay outside the gene matches. The CDR3: CASSPDRTGANVLTF. CDR3 bases: TGTGCCAGCAGCCCGGACAGGACTGGGGCCAACGTCCTGACTTTC.

This clonotype has a handful of counts. The V call is TRBV7-2, the J call TRBJ2-1; TRBD1 aligns across 7 bases. CDR1 is SGHTA, CDR2 FQGNSA, per germline. CDR3 size: 14 residues. The V gene end was trimmed by 5 bases and the J gene end by 3 bases; junction bases not matched to a gene: 4. CDR3 coding DNA: TGTGCCAGCAGCGTAAGGGACAGCTACAATGAGCAGTTCTTC. As protein: CASSVRDSYNEQFF. Together with reference TRBV7-2 and TRBJ2-1, the CDR3 gives the full variable domain: GAGVSQSPSNKVTEKGKDVELRCDPISGHTALYWYRQSLGQGLEFLIYFQGNSAPDKSGLPSDRFSAERTGGSVSTLTIQRTQQEDSAVYLCASSVRDSYNEQFFGPGTRLTVL.

The chain joins TRBV2 to TRBJ2-4, with D maybe TRBD2 (5 bases). Trimming removed 5 bases from V and 13 bases from J, with 18 bases in between. The CDR3 totals 13 residues. Germline V gives CDR1 SNHLY, CDR2 FYNNEI. The CDR3, as DNA: TGTGCCAGCAGTAAAACGAGGGAAGAGTCCCAGTACTTC. Protein: CASSKTREESQYF.

This clonotype was recorded a few times. V gene TRBV10-3 combines with J gene TRBJ2-7, with 7 bases lining up with TRBD2. Germline V CDR1 and CDR2: ENHRY, SYGVKD. The V gene end was trimmed by 11 bases and the J gene end by 4 bases; junction bases not matched to a gene: 29. The CDR3 consists of 19 residues. Here the CDR3 DNA reads TGTGCCTCCTCATTCGGAGGGAGAAGAACCGGACTAGGCGGGTACGAGCAGTACTTC. It encodes CASSFGGRRTGLGGYEQYF.

The chain couples TRBV20-1 to TRBJ2-2; the match to TRBD1 covers 7 bases. Germline V gene data show CDR1 as DFQATT and CDR2 as SNEGSKA (reference sequence). The CDR3 is 16 amino acids. The V segment lost 3 bases and the J segment 0 bases; nucleotides outside the gene matches: 7. The chain's CDR3 is CSASQLGGSNTGELFF. CDR3 DNA: TGCAGTGCTAGTCAATTAGGGGGCTCGAACACCGGGGAGCTGTTTTTT.

This clonotype showed up just a few times. The V and J genes are TRBV20-1 and TRBJ1-2, with a tentative D call TRBD1 (5 bases). Germline assignment: CDR1 DFQATT and CDR2 SNEGSKA (reference sequence). Trimming stripped 3 bases from V and 0 bases from J, with 14 bases between. This CDR3 contains 15 residues. CDR3 bases: TGCAGTGCTAGGCGGTCGGGGGATACTAACTATGGCTACACCTTC. Protein sequence: CSARRSGDTNYGYTF.

The chain combines TRBV2 with TRBJ2-1; 7 positions match TRBD1. This CDR3 comprises 13 residues. V lost 5 bases to trimming and J lost 6 bases; unmatched junction nucleotides: 4. Germline assignment: CDR1 SNHLY and CDR2 FYNNEI. CDR3 sequence: CASSLTGVNEQFF. The CDR3 nucleotides are TGTGCCAGCAGTCTTACAGGGGTCAATGAGCAGTTCTTC.

A few counts support this clonotype. This sequence joins TRBV7-2 and TRBJ2-7; 7 bases line up with TRBD2. V was clipped by 4 bases and J by 3 bases; unmatched bases: 12. The CDR3 is 16 amino acids. The V gene's germline CDR1 is SGHTA and CDR2 FQGNSA. The CDR3 protein is CASSYGRGGRYYEQYF. The CDR3 DNA reads as TGTGCCAGCAGCTACGGACGAGGCGGGAGATACTACGAGCAGTACTTC.

This clonotype was counted ten times or more. V and J are TRBV29-1 and TRBJ2-3; TRBD1 agrees at 8 bases. The CDR3 runs to 13 residues. Germline loops: CDR1 SQVTM, CDR2 ANQGSEA. After removal of 5 bases from V and 3 bases from J, the junction contained 4 bases not matched to a gene. Written as DNA, the CDR3 is TGCAGCGTTCGACAGGGGTGGACAGATACGCAGTATTTT. Protein: CSVRQGWTDTQYF.

This clonotype was detected only a few times. This may be a read error: a much more frequent sequence differs by one nucleotide. V and J are TRBV12-3 or TRBV12-4 and TRBJ1-2; 8 bases map to TRBD1. With 2 bases clipped from V and 7 bases from J, the junction kept 6 bases outside the gene matches. The CDR3 has 14 amino acids. For the CDR3, the DNA is TGTGCCAGCAGTTTACAGGGGGCAGACTCTGGCTACACCTTC. Translation gives CASSLQGADSGYTF.

The J gene is TRBJ1-1, the V gene TRBV29-1; possibly TRBD1 for D (5 bases). Germline V gives CDR1 SQVTM, CDR2 ANQGSEA. Trimming shortened V by 4 bases and J by 1 base, and 13 bases separated the two germline ends. The CDR3 has 14 amino acids. The CDR3 protein is CSVGELTGNTEAFF. The CDR3 DNA sequence: TGCAGCGTTGGGGAGTTAACAGGGAACACTGAAGCTTTCTTT.

The chain carries TRBV20-1 and TRBJ2-6; no reliable D call. The CDR3 loop spans 18 amino acids. V dropped 1 base and J dropped 0 bases, with 16 bases sitting between them. Germline V CDR1 and CDR2: DFQATT, SNEGSKA (reference sequence). CDR3 loop: CSARGPGQILSGANVLTF. CDR3 DNA: TGCAGTGCTAGAGGGCCCGGGCAGATCCTCTCTGGGGCCAACGTCCTGACTTTC.

This clonotype was seen only a few times. The chain carries TRBV20-1 and TRBJ2-5, with D possibly TRBD2 on 6 matching bases. V lost 5 bases to trimming and J lost 4 bases, with 20 bases between them. This CDR3 has 15 amino acids. CDR1 and CDR2 from the germline V gene are DFQATT and SNEGSKA (reference sequence). The CDR3 is CSARGTSSYRETQYF. The CDR3 nucleotides read TGCAGTGCTCGGGGGACTTCGAGTTACCGAGAGACCCAGTACTTC.

This clonotype was observed many times. The genes are TRBV20-1 and TRBJ2-3; unclear D gene. The CDR3 sequence is 13 residues long. V lost 3 bases and J lost 0, with 7 bases in between. The germline gives CDR1 DFQATT, CDR2 SNEGSKA (reference sequence). In nucleotides, the CDR3 is TGCAGTGCTAGGACCGCCAGCACAGATACGCAGTATTTT. Encoded protein: CSARTASTDTQYF.

Notes on this clonotype: This clone may be a read error of a much larger clone one base away. Here the CDR3 reads CASSRRTGGNQETQYF. CDR3 bases: TGTGCCAGCAGCCGCAGGACTGGCGGGAACCAAGAGACCCAGTACTTC. The J gene is TRBJ2-5, the V gene TRBV7-9, with a weak D call TRBD2 (6 bases). Germline assignment: CDR1 SEHNR and CDR2 FQNEAQ (reference sequence). The CDR3 loop spans 16 amino acids. The germline V and J ends were trimmed by 5 bases and 0 bases, with 16 bases remaining between them.

The chain combines TRBV6-1 with TRBJ2-2, with 7 bases aligning to TRBD2. The junction had 5 bases not matched to a gene; V was cut back by 2 bases and J by 2 bases. Germline CDR1 is MNHNS and CDR2 is SASEGT. CDR3 length equals 16 residues. CDR3 DNA sequence: TGTGCCAGCAGTGAACACCGGGACTATAACACCGGGGAGCTGTTTTTT. As protein: CASSEHRDYNTGELFF.

A remark on this clonotype: The junction does not match germline at one end; this may be a read error. Here the CDR3 reads CASSLGFRTELYTYEQYF. The CDR3 DNA reads as TGTGCCAGCAGTTTAGGATTCCGGACGGAGCTTTACACCTACGAGCAGTACTTC. The chain joins TRBV7-9 to TRBJ2-7; D is uncertain. Per germline, CDR1 SEHNR and CDR2 FQNEAQ (reference sequence). The CDR3 is 18 amino acids.

The rearrangement links TRBV7-2 to TRBJ1-2; unclear D gene. Germline values: CDR1 SGHTA, CDR2 FQGNSA. V dropped 1 base and J dropped 4 bases, with 13 bases sitting between them. The CDR3 length is 15 residues. For the CDR3, the DNA is TGTGCCAGCAGCTTAGATGAGGGATGGGCCTATGGCTACACCTTC. Protein product: CASSLDEGWAYGYTF.

The chain carries TRBV29-1 and TRBJ2-2; D possibly matches TRBD1 or TRBD2 (5 bases each). The CDR3 sequence is 13 residues long. Per germline, CDR1 SQVTM and CDR2 ANQGSEA. V gave up 6 bases and J gave up 3 bases, with 11 bases separating them. The chain's CDR3 is CSVNRDHTGELFF. CDR3 DNA: TGCAGCGTGAACCGGGACCACACCGGGGAGCTGTTTTTT.

This chain uses TRBV13 with TRBJ1-2; possible D gene TRBD1, 6 bases. Germline V gives CDR1 PRHDT, CDR2 FYEKMQ (reference sequence). Deletions cut 1 base from V and 0 bases from J, with 12 bases between. The CDR3 is made up of 16 amino acids. CDR3 protein: CASSLAGTSANYGYTF. CDR3 sequence (DNA): TGTGCCAGCAGCTTAGCCGGGACAAGTGCTAACTATGGCTACACCTTC.